This TCR beta chain came from a study of Ad26.COV2.S vaccination and SARS-CoV-2 variants. Study overall: Enrollment placed the donor in the COV1001 Ad26.COV2.S trial arm. The authors gave Ad26.COV2.S intramuscularly, either once or twice 56 days apart.

The treatment: some 19 received Ad26.COV2.S at low or high dose, single or two shots; roughly five received placebo; per-sample allocation not given. Day 63 after the first vaccine or placebo injection was the time point for sampling. V was pared by 5 bases and J by 2 bases, with 10 bases between. From germline, CDR1 is MNHEY and CDR2 SVGEGT. The CDR3 runs 13 residues. Sequencing used immunoSEQ multiplex PCR; TCRdb keeps in-frame clones, though not all of them. The data show a few hundred thousand clones, about 83% seen once. The sample consisted of peripheral blood, taken in a trial of Ad26.COV2.S vaccine versus placebo. This chain connects TRBV6-2 or TRBV6-3 to TRBJ2-7, with TRBD1 as a possible D gene (5 bases). The receptor comes from a person aged 18-65 years who received the Ad26.COV2.S COVID-19 vaccine or a placebo. The chain's CDR3 is CASSDRNPYEQYF. In DNA, the CDR3 is TGTGCCAGCAGTGACAGAAACCCCTACGAGCAGTACTTC.